The clone carrying this T cell receptor (beta chain) was counted many times. This specimen comes from a study of T cells in Graves' hyperthyroidism and ophthalmopathy. Trimming removed 2 bases at V and 3 bases at J, with 10 bases between. The germline CDR1 and CDR2 sequences are SGHVS and FQNEAQ. The CDR3 has 14 amino acids. From RNA transcripts, TCR beta CDR3 regions were amplified. TCR CDR3 regions were first amplified by RT-PCR with HTBI primers. Each CDR3 protein gets one entry after TCRdb re-called the multiplex PCR reads with MiXCR. There are about 500,000 distinct CDR3 sequences in the sample; 15% to 20% occur only once, and 15% to 20% lies in the top ten.

This clonotype was sampled from a young woman with Graves' hyperthyroidism. Sequencing input: blood. The rearrangement joins TRBV7-8 to TRBJ1-1; D unresolved. DNA of the CDR3: TGTGCCAGCAGCTTATCGTTCCCGGACACTGAAGCTTTCTTT. Its translation is CASSLSFPDTEAFF. The full variable domain, rest sourced from reference TRBV7-8 and TRBJ1-1, is GAGVSQSPRYKVAKRGQDVALRCDPISGHVSLFWYQQALGQGPEFLTYFQNEAQLDKSGLPSDRFFAERPEGSVSTLKIQRTQQEDSAVYLCASSLSFPDTEAFFGQGTRLTVV.